This T cell receptor beta chain was obtained from a study of CD8+ T cells in alopecia areata (dated by TCRdb to the late 2010s). In the study overall: Treated patients were enrolled in an open-label pilot trial of oral tofacitinib, 5 to 10 mg twice daily, for moderate-to-severe alopecia areata. To study T cell clonal expansion in alopecia areata, the researchers applied high-throughput TCRbeta sequencing to both the C3H/HeJ mouse model and human patients. RNA came from the PAXgene miRNA kit for fixed scalp, the miRNeasy kit for PBMCs, and the RNeasy kit for mouse skin. On the human side, TCRbeta sequencing was run on scalp tissue and on sorted CD4+ and CD8+ peripheral blood T cells from healthy controls and from alopecia areata patients with either patchy or totalis/universalis disease. Scalp clonality was compared among normal scalp (n=4), patchy alopecia areata scalp (n=8), and alopecia totalis/universalis scalp (n=8). immunoSEQ multiplex PCR using 35 Vbeta forward primers and 13 Jbeta reverse primers was used to amplify TCRbeta CDR3 regions. Tofacitinib was administered for 6 to 18 months, and 6 months of follow-up off drug were then conducted to assess delayed response and recurrence. Biopsies were taken from tofacitinib-treated patients at baseline and at 4 and 24 weeks of treatment, and a later scalp biopsy was taken in several of the tofacitinib-treated patients.

This clone was counted only a few times. Its antigen is still unknown. Base qualities are not provided; no much larger clone lies one nucleotide away. The CDR3 spans 14 residues, from the cysteine through the phenylalanine. Just CDR3 DNA is preserved here, 42 bases in frame from base 1. The junction carries 13 bases between V and J, which are trimmed by 1 base and 6 bases respectively. The germline V gene gives CDR1 as SGHAT and CDR2 as FQNNGV. Libraries were prepared through the immunoSEQ multiplex PCR assay. RNA was extracted from all samples and reverse transcribed into cDNA, which served as template for TCR sequencing. First-strand cDNA was synthesized using SuperScript III with a 2:1 mix of oligo-dT and random hexamers. A synthetic immune receptor repertoire was used to measure amplification bias, and any remaining bias was corrected computationally. In the source study's methods: After raw reads were preprocessed to remove errors, the CDR3 was defined following IMGT conventions as running from the conserved cysteine to phenylalanine. Clonality was calculated as 1 minus Shannon entropy normalized by log2 of the number of productive unique TCRs. Whether scalp clones were CD4 or CD8 was inferred by matching scalp TCRbeta sequences against CD4 and CD8 repertoires sorted from blood. The table comes from immuneACCESS by way of TCRdb, which keeps in-frame sequences with V and J called. Part of the clones is missing from these tables; in studies checked, under half for an unresolved V gene and the rest for unknown reasons. D and trimming come from the DNA, and the V and J calls and clone size come from that table. The sample records more than 9,500 clones, approximately 52% of which are singletons. The ten largest clonotypes hold over 12% of the sample.

Peripheral blood and lesional scalp punch biopsies were obtained from patients with alopecia areata. Human scalp biopsies were fixed immediately in PAXgene tissue containers. The paper as a whole reports these results and caveats: Shared TCR sequences between patients were less evident than in mice, which may be partly attributable to HLA diversity in the patient population. Compared with normal scalp, lesional scalp, particularly in alopecia totalis/universalis, had higher clonality and more expanded CD8+ clones, which suggests antigenic drive. Scalp TCR repertoire analysis is complicated because resident alphabeta T cells in normal human skin are also sequenced, whereas mouse skin is dominated by gammadelta T cells.

Sequencing used skin. The chain is encoded by TRBV11-2 joined to TRBJ2-7; possibly the D gene is TRBD2, per 6 matching bases. The TCR was taken from a human donor with alopecia areata. Read as DNA, the sequence is TGTGCCAGCAGCTTAGGAGGCCAGCGGGTCGAGCAGTACTTC. Translated, this gives CASSLGGQRVEQYF.